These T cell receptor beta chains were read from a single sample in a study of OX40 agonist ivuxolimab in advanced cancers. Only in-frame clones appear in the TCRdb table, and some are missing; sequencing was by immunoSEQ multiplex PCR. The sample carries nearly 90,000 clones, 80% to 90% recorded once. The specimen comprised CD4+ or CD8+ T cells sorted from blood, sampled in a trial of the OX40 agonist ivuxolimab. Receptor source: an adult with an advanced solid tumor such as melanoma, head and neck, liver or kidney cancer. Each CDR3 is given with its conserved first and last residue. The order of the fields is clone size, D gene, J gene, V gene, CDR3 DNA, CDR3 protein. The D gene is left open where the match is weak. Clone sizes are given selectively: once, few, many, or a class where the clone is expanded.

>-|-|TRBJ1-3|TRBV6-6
TGTGCCAGCACCACCCCTCCTGGAAACACCATATATTTT
CASTTPPGNTIYF
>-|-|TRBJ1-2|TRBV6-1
TGTGCCAGCAGTTCTAGCTACTCCTATGTCGGCTACACCTTC
CASSSSYSYVGYTF
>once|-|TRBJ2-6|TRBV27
TGTGCCAGCCGACGGGGGTCCCGCTCTGGGGCCAACGTCCTGACTTTC
CASRRGSRSGANVLTF
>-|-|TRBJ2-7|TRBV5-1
TGCGCCAGCAGCTTGGTAGGGAGCTCCTACGAGCAGTACTTC
CASSLVGSSYEQYF
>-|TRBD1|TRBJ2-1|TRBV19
TGTGCCAGTAGTCCCCGGACAGGGCTATTAGCGGAGATCTCCTACAATGAGCAGTTCTTC
CASSPRTGLLAEISYNEQFF
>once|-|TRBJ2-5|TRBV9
TGTGCCAGCAGCCCCACCGGTCCAGAGACCCAGTACTTC
CASSPTGPETQYF
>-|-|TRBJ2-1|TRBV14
TGTGCCAGCAGCCAAGCCTTAGGGGGGAGGAATGAGCAGTTCTTC
CASSQALGGRNEQFF
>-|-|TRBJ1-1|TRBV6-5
TGTGCCAGCAGCCCGGGACGGTTGAACACTGAAGCTTTCTTT
CASSPGRLNTEAFF
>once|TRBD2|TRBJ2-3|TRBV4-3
TGCGCCAGCAGCCAAGAACCCTTGACTAGCACAAGCACAGATACGCAGTATTTT
CASSQEPLTSTSTDTQYF
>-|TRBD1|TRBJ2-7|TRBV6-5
TGTGCCAGCAGTTACCAAGACAGGGGCCACGAGCAGTACTTC
CASSYQDRGHEQYF
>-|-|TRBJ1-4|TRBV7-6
TGTGCCAGCAGCTTAGTGGCAGGGGCAGGTGAAAAACTGTTTTTT
CASSLVAGAGEKLFF
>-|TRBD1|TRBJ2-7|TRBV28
TGTGCCAGCAGTTTTGAGGGGGCAGGAACTACCTACGAGCAGTACTTC
CASSFEGAGTTYEQYF
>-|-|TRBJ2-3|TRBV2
TGTGCCAGCACCTACACAGATACGCAGTATTTT
CASTYTDTQYF
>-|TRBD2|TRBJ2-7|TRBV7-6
TGTGCCAGCAGTTCCGGGACTAGCGGGGTGAGCTACGAGCAGTACTTC
CASSSGTSGVSYEQYF
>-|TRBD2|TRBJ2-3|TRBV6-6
TGTGCCAGCAGGGTTGGCGGGGGAACAGATACGCAGTATTTT
CASRVGGGTDTQYF
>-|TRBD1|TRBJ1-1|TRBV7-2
TGTGCCAGCAGCTTAGACACAGGGGTTATGAACACTGAAGCTTTCTTT
CASSLDTGVMNTEAFF
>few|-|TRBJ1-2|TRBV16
TGTGCCAGCAGCCACTCGAGGGACTATGGCTACACCTTC
CASSHSRDYGYTF
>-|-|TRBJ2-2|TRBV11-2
TGTGCCAGCAGCTTAGGGATCAACACCGGGGAGCTGTTTTTT
CASSLGINTGELFF
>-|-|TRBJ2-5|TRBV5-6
TGTGCCAGCAGCTTGGCCCAGGGAGGACGAGAGACCCAGTACTTC
CASSLAQGGRETQYF
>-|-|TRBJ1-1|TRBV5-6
TGTGCCAGCAGCTTAAATCGCATGAACACTGGAGCTTTCTTT
CASSLNRMNTGAFF
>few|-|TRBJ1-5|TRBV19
TGTGCCAGTAGTATCGAGGGGTACAATCAGCCCCAGCATTTT
CASSIEGYNQPQHF
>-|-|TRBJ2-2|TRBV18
TGTGCCAGCTCACTCAACGGGAACACCGGGGAGCTGTTTTTT
CASSLNGNTGELFF
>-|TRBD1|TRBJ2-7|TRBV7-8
TGTGCCAGCAGCTTAGTGACAGGGGGGACCTACGAGCAGTACTTC
CASSLVTGGTYEQYF